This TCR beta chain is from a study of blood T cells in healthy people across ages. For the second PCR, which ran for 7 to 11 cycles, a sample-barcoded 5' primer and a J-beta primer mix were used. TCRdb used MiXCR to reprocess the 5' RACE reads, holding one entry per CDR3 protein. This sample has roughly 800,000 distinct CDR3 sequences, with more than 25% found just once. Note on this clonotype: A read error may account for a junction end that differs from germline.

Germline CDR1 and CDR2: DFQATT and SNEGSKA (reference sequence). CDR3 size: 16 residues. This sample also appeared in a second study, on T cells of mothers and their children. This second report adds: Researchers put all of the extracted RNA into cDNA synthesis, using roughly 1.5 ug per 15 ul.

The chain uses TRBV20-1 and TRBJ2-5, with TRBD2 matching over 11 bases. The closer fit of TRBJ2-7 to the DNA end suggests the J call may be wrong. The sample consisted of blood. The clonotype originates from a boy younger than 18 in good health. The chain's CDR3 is CSARGLAGGSSYEQYF. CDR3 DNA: TGCAGTGCCAGAGGGCTAGCGGGGGGTTCTTCCTACGAGCAGTACTTC.